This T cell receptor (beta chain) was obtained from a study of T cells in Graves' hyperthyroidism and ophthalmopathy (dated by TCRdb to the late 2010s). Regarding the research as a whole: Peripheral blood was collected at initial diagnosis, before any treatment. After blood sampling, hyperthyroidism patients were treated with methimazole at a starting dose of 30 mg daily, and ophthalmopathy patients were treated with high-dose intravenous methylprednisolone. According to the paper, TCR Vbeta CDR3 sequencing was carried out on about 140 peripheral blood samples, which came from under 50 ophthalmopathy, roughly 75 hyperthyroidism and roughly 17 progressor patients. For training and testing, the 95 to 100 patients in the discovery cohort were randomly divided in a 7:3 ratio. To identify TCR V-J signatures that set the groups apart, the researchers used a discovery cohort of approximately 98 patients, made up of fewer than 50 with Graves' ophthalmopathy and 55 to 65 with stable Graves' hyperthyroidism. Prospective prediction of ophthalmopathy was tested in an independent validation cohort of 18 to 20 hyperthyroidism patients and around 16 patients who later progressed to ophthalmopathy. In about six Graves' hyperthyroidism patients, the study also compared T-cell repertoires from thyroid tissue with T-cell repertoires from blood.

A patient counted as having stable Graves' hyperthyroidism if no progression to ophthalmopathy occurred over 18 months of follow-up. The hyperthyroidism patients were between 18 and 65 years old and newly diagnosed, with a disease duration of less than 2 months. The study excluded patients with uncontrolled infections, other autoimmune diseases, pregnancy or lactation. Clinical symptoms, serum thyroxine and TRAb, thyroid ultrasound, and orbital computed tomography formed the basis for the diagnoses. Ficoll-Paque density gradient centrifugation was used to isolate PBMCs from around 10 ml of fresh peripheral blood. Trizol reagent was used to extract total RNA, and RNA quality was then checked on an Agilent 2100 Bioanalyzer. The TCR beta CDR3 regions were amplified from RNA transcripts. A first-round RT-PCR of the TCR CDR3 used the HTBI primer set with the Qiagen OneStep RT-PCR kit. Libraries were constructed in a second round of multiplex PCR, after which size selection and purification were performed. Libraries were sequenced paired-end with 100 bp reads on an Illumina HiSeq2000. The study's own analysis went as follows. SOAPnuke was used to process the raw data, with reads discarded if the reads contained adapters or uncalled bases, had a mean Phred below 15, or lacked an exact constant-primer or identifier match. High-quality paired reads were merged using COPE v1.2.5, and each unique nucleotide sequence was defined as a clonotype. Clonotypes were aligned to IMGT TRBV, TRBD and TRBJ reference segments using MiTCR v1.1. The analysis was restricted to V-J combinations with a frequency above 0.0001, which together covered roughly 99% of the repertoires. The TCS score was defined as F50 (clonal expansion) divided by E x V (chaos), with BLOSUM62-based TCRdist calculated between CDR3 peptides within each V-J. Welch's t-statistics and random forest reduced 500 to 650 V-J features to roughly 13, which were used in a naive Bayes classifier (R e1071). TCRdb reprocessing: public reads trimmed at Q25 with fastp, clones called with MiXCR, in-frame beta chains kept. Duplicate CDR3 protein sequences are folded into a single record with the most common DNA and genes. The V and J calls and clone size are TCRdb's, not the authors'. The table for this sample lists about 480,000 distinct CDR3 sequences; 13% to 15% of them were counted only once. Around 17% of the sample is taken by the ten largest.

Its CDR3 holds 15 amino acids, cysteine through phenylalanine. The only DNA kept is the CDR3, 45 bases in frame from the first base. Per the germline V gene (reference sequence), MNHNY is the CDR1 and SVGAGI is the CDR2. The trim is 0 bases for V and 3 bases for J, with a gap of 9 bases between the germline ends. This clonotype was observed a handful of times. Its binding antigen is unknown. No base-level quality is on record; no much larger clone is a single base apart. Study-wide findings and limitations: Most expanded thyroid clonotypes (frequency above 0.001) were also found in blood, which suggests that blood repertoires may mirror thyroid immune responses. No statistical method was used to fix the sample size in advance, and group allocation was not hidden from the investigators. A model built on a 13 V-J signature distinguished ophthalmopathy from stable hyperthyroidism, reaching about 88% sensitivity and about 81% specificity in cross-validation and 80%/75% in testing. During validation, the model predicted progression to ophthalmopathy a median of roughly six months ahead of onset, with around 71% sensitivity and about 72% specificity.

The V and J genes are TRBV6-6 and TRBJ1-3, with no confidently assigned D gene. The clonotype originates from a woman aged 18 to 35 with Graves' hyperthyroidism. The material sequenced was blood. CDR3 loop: CASSYSAPVGNTIYF. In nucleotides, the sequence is TGTGCCAGCAGTTACTCCGCTCCAGTTGGAAACACCATATATTTT.